The clone carrying this TCR beta chain turned up a few times. Generated by immunoSEQ multiplex PCR, the TCRdb table keeps only in-frame clones and is missing some. This table holds 30,000 or so clones, roughly nine tenths found once. Germline assignment: CDR1 ENHRY and CDR2 SYGVKD. The CDR3 has 17 residues. Germline trimming cut 8 bases from V and 0 bases from J; bases unmatched to any gene: 9. This sample was included in a study of T cell changes during pregnancy in multiple sclerosis. The sequence was collected from a female donor in good health, enrolled as a control in a pregnancy study. The material sequenced was CD4+ T cells from peripheral blood mononuclear cells, taken in the second trimester of pregnancy. The V gene is TRBV10-3, the J gene TRBJ2-1; TRBD2 matches 11 bases. As DNA, the CDR3 is TGTGCCATCCGGACTAGCGGGCTCCAACGCTCCTACAATGAGCAGTTCTTC. Translated, it gives CAIRTSGLQRSYNEQFF.